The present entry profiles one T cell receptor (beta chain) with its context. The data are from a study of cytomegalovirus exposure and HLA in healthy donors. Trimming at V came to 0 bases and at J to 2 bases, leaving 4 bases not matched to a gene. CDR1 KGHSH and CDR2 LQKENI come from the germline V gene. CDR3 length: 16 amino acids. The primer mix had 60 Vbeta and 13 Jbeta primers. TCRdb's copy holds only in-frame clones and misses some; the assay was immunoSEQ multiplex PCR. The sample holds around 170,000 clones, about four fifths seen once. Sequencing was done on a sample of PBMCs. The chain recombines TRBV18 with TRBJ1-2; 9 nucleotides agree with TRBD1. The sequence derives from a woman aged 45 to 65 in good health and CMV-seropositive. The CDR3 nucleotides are TGTGCCAGCTCACCACCCGAAACAGGGGGCAACTATGGCTACACCTTC. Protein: CASSPPETGGNYGYTF.